This is a list of T cell receptor beta chains from one sample in a study of blood T cells in healthy people across ages. TCRdb re-analysed the 5' RACE reads in MiXCR, keeping a single row per CDR3 protein. The profile shows about 1.5 million distinct CDR3 sequences, approximately 43% of them singletons. Sequencing was carried out using blood. The receptors stem from a woman aged 18 to 35 in good health. Each CDR3 is given with its conserved first and last residue. A D gene is named only where the DNA matches it firmly. The size field is filled for only some rows; it gives once, few, many or a size class.

j_gene: TRBJ2-1
d_gene: .
abundance: .
v_gene: TRBV28
CDR3nt: TGTGCCAGCAGTTTTCGCCCGACTCAATACAATCAGCAGTTCTTC
CDR3aa: CASSFRPTQYNQQFF

j_gene: TRBJ2-3
d_gene: .
abundance: .
v_gene: TRBV20-1
CDR3nt: TGCAGTGCTAAGGAAACAGATACGCAGTATTTT
CDR3aa: CSAKETDTQYF

j_gene: TRBJ1-2
d_gene: .
abundance: many
v_gene: TRBV6-6
CDR3nt: TGTGCCACCTCGGAACAGTCTATCCGGGGCTACACCTTC
CDR3aa: CATSEQSIRGYTF

j_gene: TRBJ2-6
d_gene: .
abundance: .
v_gene: TRBV25-1
CDR3nt: TGTGCCAGCAGTGAAAGACAGGACTCTGGGGCCAACGTCCTGACTTTC
CDR3aa: CASSERQDSGANVLTF

j_gene: TRBJ2-1
d_gene: TRBD1
abundance: .
v_gene: TRBV7-2
CDR3nt: TGTGCCAGCAGCTCGGTGGTCGGACAGGGCAGGTACAATGAGCAGTTCTTC
CDR3aa: CASSSVVGQGRYNEQFF

j_gene: TRBJ2-7
d_gene: .
abundance: once
v_gene: TRBV25-1
CDR3nt: TGTGCCACCAGACAGGCCGGTGCCTACGAGCAGTACTTC
CDR3aa: CATRQAGAYEQYF

j_gene: TRBJ2-2
d_gene: .
abundance: few
v_gene: TRBV7-2
CDR3nt: TGTGCCAGCAGCACCATTAACACCGGGGAGCTGTTTTTT
CDR3aa: CASSTINTGELFF

j_gene: TRBJ1-1
d_gene: .
abundance: .
v_gene: TRBV27
CDR3nt: TGTGCCAGCAGTATGGACTCGCGGTTAGAAGCTTTCTTT
CDR3aa: CASSMDSRLEAFF

j_gene: TRBJ2-3
d_gene: TRBD2
abundance: .
v_gene: TRBV4-1
CDR3nt: TGCGCCAGCAGCCAAGACTTACTAGCGGGGGGGCTAGCTACGCAGTATTTT
CDR3aa: CASSQDLLAGGLATQYF

j_gene: TRBJ2-1
d_gene: TRBD2
abundance: .
v_gene: TRBV5-5
CDR3nt: TGTGCCAGCAGCTCGGTCCGGGACACCACTCAGAGGAGCGGGAGGGATAATGAGCAGTTCTTC
CDR3aa: CASSSVRDTTQRSGRDNEQFF

j_gene: TRBJ1-2
d_gene: .
abundance: .
v_gene: TRBV29-1
CDR3nt: TGCAGCGTTGCGGCCAGGGCGGGCTATGACTACACCTTC
CDR3aa: CSVAARAGYDYTF

j_gene: TRBJ2-1
d_gene: TRBD1
abundance: .
v_gene: TRBV12-3/TRBV12-4
CDR3nt: TGTGCCAGCAGTCCGAGGGACAGGGAGGATGAGCAGTTCTTC
CDR3aa: CASSPRDREDEQFF

j_gene: TRBJ2-7
d_gene: TRBD1
abundance: .
v_gene: TRBV14
CDR3nt: TGTGCCAGCAGCTGGGACAGGGGGTACGGGCAGTACTTC
CDR3aa: CASSWDRGYGQYF

j_gene: TRBJ1-2
d_gene: .
abundance: .
v_gene: TRBV30
CDR3nt: TGTGCCTGGAGTGTCAGGTTCGGGAATTCTAACTATGGCTACACCTTC
CDR3aa: CAWSVRFGNSNYGYTF

j_gene: TRBJ2-1
d_gene: .
abundance: many
v_gene: TRBV20-1
CDR3nt: TGCAGTGCTAGAGATGGGAGCTCCTACAATGAGCAGTTCTTC
CDR3aa: CSARDGSSYNEQFF

j_gene: TRBJ2-7
d_gene: TRBD1
abundance: .
v_gene: TRBV5-6
CDR3nt: TGTGCCAGCAGCAAATTTCCGGGACAGTCCTACGAGCAGTACTTC
CDR3aa: CASSKFPGQSYEQYF

j_gene: TRBJ2-1
d_gene: .
abundance: .
v_gene: TRBV6-6
CDR3nt: TGTGCCAGCAGTGCCTGGGACGGAGACAATGAGCAGTTCTTC
CDR3aa: CASSAWDGDNEQFF

j_gene: TRBJ1-4
d_gene: .
abundance: .
v_gene: TRBV15
CDR3nt: TGTGCCACCAGCAGCGGGATGGAGAATGAAAAACTGTTTTTT
CDR3aa: CATSSGMENEKLFF

j_gene: TRBJ2-1
d_gene: TRBD2
abundance: few
v_gene: TRBV11-2
CDR3nt: TGTGCCAGCAGCGGGGGACTAGCGGTTTACAATGAGCAGTTCTTC
CDR3aa: CASSGGLAVYNEQFF

j_gene: TRBJ2-1
d_gene: .
abundance: many
v_gene: TRBV20-1
CDR3nt: TGCAGTGCTAGAGGGGGACTTCGTGGCTATGAGCAGTTCTTC
CDR3aa: CSARGGLRGYEQFF

j_gene: TRBJ2-1
d_gene: TRBD2
abundance: .
v_gene: TRBV24-1
CDR3nt: TGTGCCACCAGTGAACTAGCGGGAGGAAACAATGAGCAGTTCTTC
CDR3aa: CATSELAGGNNEQFF

j_gene: TRBJ1-6
d_gene: .
abundance: .
v_gene: TRBV12-3/TRBV12-4
CDR3nt: TGTGCCAGCAGTCCCGGACGGGACATTTCACCCCTCCACTTT
CDR3aa: CASSPGRDISPLHF

j_gene: TRBJ2-1
d_gene: .
abundance: .
v_gene: TRBV7-8
CDR3nt: TGTGCCAGCAGCGCGCGACTAGTTAACAATGAGCAGTTCTTC
CDR3aa: CASSARLVNNEQFF

j_gene: TRBJ2-1
d_gene: .
abundance: few
v_gene: TRBV29-1
CDR3nt: TGCAGCGCAGCCCAGGGTGGGTTAAATGAGCAGTTCTTC
CDR3aa: CSAAQGGLNEQFF

j_gene: TRBJ1-4
d_gene: TRBD1
abundance: .
v_gene: TRBV6-5
CDR3nt: TGTGCCAGCAGTTACTCAGGACAGGGGGCGCTTCCCGCAACTAATGAAAAACTGTTTTTT
CDR3aa: CASSYSGQGALPATNEKLFF

j_gene: TRBJ2-5
d_gene: TRBD1
abundance: .
v_gene: TRBV29-1
CDR3nt: TGCAGCGTTGAAGCGGACAGGTACCAAGAGACCCAGTACTTC
CDR3aa: CSVEADRYQETQYF

j_gene: TRBJ1-4
d_gene: .
abundance: few
v_gene: TRBV18
CDR3nt: TGTGCCAGCTCACGCTCCGGGACGGATGATGAAAAACTGTTTTTT
CDR3aa: CASSRSGTDDEKLFF

j_gene: TRBJ2-6
d_gene: .
abundance: .
v_gene: TRBV3-1
CDR3nt: TGTGCCAGCAGCGGGGTACGGATCTCTGGGGCCAACGTCCTGACTTTC
CDR3aa: CASSGVRISGANVLTF

j_gene: TRBJ2-7
d_gene: TRBD2
abundance: .
v_gene: TRBV20-1
CDR3nt: TGCAGTGCTAGAGCTCCGACTAGCGGGTTCTCCTACAATGAGCAGTACTTC
CDR3aa: CSARAPTSGFSYNEQYF

j_gene: TRBJ2-2
d_gene: .
abundance: .
v_gene: TRBV25-1
CDR3nt: TGTGCCAGCAGTGAATCCGGAGGGCGCGGGGAGCTGTTTTTT
CDR3aa: CASSESGGRGELFF

j_gene: TRBJ2-1
d_gene: .
abundance: .
v_gene: TRBV7-2
CDR3nt: TGTGCCAGCAGCTTAATTGGTTGGGATGAGCAGTTCTTC
CDR3aa: CASSLIGWDEQFF

j_gene: TRBJ1-6
d_gene: .
abundance: .
v_gene: TRBV6-6
CDR3nt: TGTGCCAGCAGTTACTCCATTGAAACATGGGGTTCACCCCTCCACTTT
CDR3aa: CASSYSIETWGSPLHF

j_gene: TRBJ2-7
d_gene: .
abundance: .
v_gene: TRBV7-9
CDR3nt: TGTGCCAGCAGCTTAGATTCCGGTTTTCAGTACTTC
CDR3aa: CASSLDSGFQYF

j_gene: TRBJ2-7
d_gene: TRBD2
abundance: .
v_gene: TRBV7-2
CDR3nt: TGTGCCAGCAGCTTAGCAGCGGGAGGCCGAAAATCCTACGAGCAGTACTTC
CDR3aa: CASSLAAGGRKSYEQYF

j_gene: TRBJ2-7
d_gene: TRBD2
abundance: .
v_gene: TRBV6-2/TRBV6-3
CDR3nt: TGTGCCAGCAGTTCCCCGGGACTAGCGGGAGGGACCAATGAGCAGTACTTC
CDR3aa: CASSSPGLAGGTNEQYF

j_gene: TRBJ1-1
d_gene: TRBD1
abundance: few
v_gene: TRBV6-5
CDR3nt: TGTGCCAGCAAGGAGACAGGGAGAGCCACTGAAGCTTTCTTT
CDR3aa: CASKETGRATEAFF

j_gene: TRBJ1-5
d_gene: TRBD1
abundance: few
v_gene: TRBV6-2/TRBV6-3
CDR3nt: TGTGCCAGCAGCGAAGACAGGGGCAATCAGCCCCAGCATTTT
CDR3aa: CASSEDRGNQPQHF